Below, one T cell receptor beta chain is given with its context. Amplification used 60 Vbeta primers and 13 Jbeta primers. Clones were read by immunoSEQ multiplex PCR, and TCRdb kept only the in-frame ones, dropping some. The profile covers 80,000 to 100,000 clones, with 73% appearing a single time and roughly 3.6% taken by the ten largest. The entry originates in a study of cytomegalovirus exposure and HLA in healthy donors. Germline V gives CDR1 MRHNA, CDR2 SNTAGT. Trimming stripped 2 bases from V and 6 bases from J, with 15 bases between. The CDR3 is 15 residues long. This TCR was recovered from a man in his forties or fifties in good health and CMV-seronegative. The specimen sequenced was PBMCs. J is TRBJ2-3 and V is TRBV6-4; D is perhaps TRBD2 (5 bases). The CDR3 DNA follows: TGTGCCAGCAGTGACCGGAGGAGGCGGTCGGATACGCAGTATTTT. Translated: CASSDRRRRSDTQYF.